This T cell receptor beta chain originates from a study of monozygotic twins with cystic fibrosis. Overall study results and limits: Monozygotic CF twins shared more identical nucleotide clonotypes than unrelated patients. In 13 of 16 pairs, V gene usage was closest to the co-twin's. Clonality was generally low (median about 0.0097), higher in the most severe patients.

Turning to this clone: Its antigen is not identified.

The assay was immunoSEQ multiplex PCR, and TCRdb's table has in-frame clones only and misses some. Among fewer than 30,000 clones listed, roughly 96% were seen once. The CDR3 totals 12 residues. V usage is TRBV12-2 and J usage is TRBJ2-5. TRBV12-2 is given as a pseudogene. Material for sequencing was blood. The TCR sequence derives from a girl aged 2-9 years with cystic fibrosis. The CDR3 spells CASRLAWETQYF. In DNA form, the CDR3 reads TGTGCAAGTCGCTTAGCGTGGGAGACCCAGTACTTC.